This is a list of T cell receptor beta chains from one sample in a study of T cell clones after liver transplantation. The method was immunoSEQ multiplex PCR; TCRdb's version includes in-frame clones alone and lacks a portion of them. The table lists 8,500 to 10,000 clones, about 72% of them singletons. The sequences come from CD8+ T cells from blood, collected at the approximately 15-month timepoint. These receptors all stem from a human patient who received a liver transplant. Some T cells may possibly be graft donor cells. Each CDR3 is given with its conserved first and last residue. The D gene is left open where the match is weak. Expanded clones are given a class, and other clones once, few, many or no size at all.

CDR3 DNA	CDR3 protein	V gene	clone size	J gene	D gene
TGTGCCAGCAGTTACTCTGGGGAGTTGGAGACCCAGTACTTC	CASSYSGELETQYF	TRBV6-5	NA	TRBJ2-5	NA
TGTGCCAGCAGTTCCGTGCTCTCGCTCACTGAAGCTTTCTTT	CASSSVLSLTEAFF	TRBV6-5	once	TRBJ1-1	NA
TGTGCCTGGAGTGGGGCCAGTCCTTCTTCACCCCTCCACTTT	CAWSGASPSSPLHF	TRBV30	NA	TRBJ1-6	NA
TGTGCCAGCAGTGAATTTCAGAGGGGGGATGGCTACACCTTC	CASSEFQRGDGYTF	TRBV25-1	few	TRBJ1-2	NA
TGTGCCAGTGCCTCAACTAATGAAAAACTGTTTTTT	CASASTNEKLFF	TRBV19	NA	TRBJ1-4	NA
TGTGCCAGCAGCTCGTTACAGGGGAATGAGCAGTTCTTC	CASSSLQGNEQFF	TRBV7-9	NA	TRBJ2-1	TRBD1
TGTGCCATCAGTGACAACGGGGAGCTGTTTTTT	CAISDNGELFF	TRBV10-3	few	TRBJ2-2	NA
TGTGCCAGCATCCGTGATTGGAGGGGGCAAAACATTCAGTACTTC	CASIRDWRGQNIQYF	TRBV7-4	NA	TRBJ2-4	NA
TGTGCCAGCAGAGGGGACAGGAGCTCCTACGAGCAGTACTTC	CASRGDRSSYEQYF	TRBV2	NA	TRBJ2-7	TRBD1
TGTGCCTTCATCGTAGAGGTGGCAGGGGGCAACACCGGGGAGCTGTTTTTT	CAFIVEVAGGNTGELFF	TRBV7-9	NA	TRBJ2-2	TRBD1
TGTGCCAGCAGTTTTGGGTCGGACTATGGCTACACCTTC	CASSFGSDYGYTF	TRBV27	NA	TRBJ1-2	NA
TGTGCCAGCGGCCGAGGACAGGTCACTGAAGCTTTCTTT	CASGRGQVTEAFF	TRBV28	once	TRBJ1-1	TRBD1
TGTGCCAGCAGCGCAAAGTCCACGGGACGCCTTAACTATGGCTACACCTTC	CASSAKSTGRLNYGYTF	TRBV9	NA	TRBJ1-2	NA
TGCGCCAGCAGCCAAGATTATGCGGCCATAAACACCGGGGAGCTGTTTTTT	CASSQDYAAINTGELFF	TRBV4-3	once	TRBJ2-2	NA
TGTGCCAGCAGTGTTACCCCTAGCGGGGGAAGCACAGATACGCAGTATTTT	CASSVTPSGGSTDTQYF	TRBV2	few	TRBJ2-3	TRBD2
TGTGCCAGCAGCTCCGCTATCGGGGACGGGGCCAACGTCCTGACTTTC	CASSSAIGDGANVLTF	TRBV28	NA	TRBJ2-6	NA
TGTGCCAGCAGCGCTAGACACCTTCAAGAGACCCAGTACTTC	CASSARHLQETQYF	TRBV11-2	NA	TRBJ2-5	NA
TGTGCCATCTTCGGGGGAGAGGGCTCCTACGAGCAGTACTTC	CAIFGGEGSYEQYF	TRBV10-3	medium-sized	TRBJ2-7	NA
TGTGCCACCAGCAGAGATAGGGGAGTGAACACTGAAGCTTTCTTT	CATSRDRGVNTEAFF	TRBV15	NA	TRBJ1-1	NA
TGTGCCACCCAGGATGATGGAAACACCATATATTTT	CATQDDGNTIYF	TRBV10-3	NA	TRBJ1-3	NA
TGTGCCAGCAGCTCAGTGACTGGCGGCTACACCTTC	CASSSVTGGYTF	TRBV5-6	few	TRBJ1-2	NA
TGTGCCAGCACCTCGGGACTCGTCCTTAATAATTCACCCCTCCACTTT	CASTSGLVLNNSPLHF	TRBV2	NA	TRBJ1-6	NA
TGCGCCAGCAGCCAAGGGGAGAACTATGGCTACACCTTC	CASSQGENYGYTF	TRBV4-1	medium-sized	TRBJ1-2	NA
TGTGCCAGCAGCTCAAACTCCTACGAGCAGTACTTC	CASSSNSYEQYF	TRBV5-4	few	TRBJ2-7	NA
TGTGCCAGTAGTATAGACCCGACAGGGGGGTATGGCTACACCTTC	CASSIDPTGGYGYTF	TRBV19	NA	TRBJ1-2	TRBD1
TGTGCCAGCAGCAAGCAAAGATGGGGGAGTAACTATGGCTACACCTTC	CASSKQRWGSNYGYTF	TRBV28	once	TRBJ1-2	NA
TGTGCCAGCAGTGAAAGGGGACAGATCCATGAGCAGTTCTTC	CASSERGQIHEQFF	TRBV2	few	TRBJ2-1	TRBD1
TGTGCCAGCAGTATTTCAGGGTCCGGAAACACCATATATTTT	CASSISGSGNTIYF	TRBV27	few	TRBJ1-3	NA
TGTGCCAGCAGTTTAGGGGGTGGTCAGCCCCAGCATTTT	CASSLGGGQPQHF	TRBV27	once	TRBJ1-5	NA
TGTGCCAGCCGACTAGCGAACTACAATGAGCAGTTCTTC	CASRLANYNEQFF	TRBV27	once	TRBJ2-1	TRBD2
TGTGCCAGCAGTGAAAGGGACCAAATGGGAAACATTCAGTACTTC	CASSERDQMGNIQYF	TRBV6-1	NA	TRBJ2-4	NA
TGTGCCAGCAGTTACTCCCGCGGGAGCGGCGACGGGGAGCTGTTTTTT	CASSYSRGSGDGELFF	TRBV6-5	NA	TRBJ2-2	TRBD2
TGCGCCAGCAGCCATGCTCTAGCGGGAGTTGCAGATACGCAGTATTTT	CASSHALAGVADTQYF	TRBV4-3	NA	TRBJ2-3	TRBD2
TGTGCCAGCCGCTCAGAGATCTCCTACGAGCAGTACTTC	CASRSEISYEQYF	TRBV5-5	NA	TRBJ2-7	NA
TGTGCCAGCAGTGAAGCGTCCTACGAGCAGTACTTC	CASSEASYEQYF	TRBV6-1	NA	TRBJ2-7	NA
TGTGCCAGCAGTTCGGTGGGGGGACACAATGAGCAGTTCTTC	CASSSVGGHNEQFF	TRBV27	NA	TRBJ2-1	NA
TGTGCCAGCAGCCGCCGGGACAGGAAATTAGGGCTGGGCTACACCTTC	CASSRRDRKLGLGYTF	TRBV5-6	NA	TRBJ1-2	TRBD1
TGTGCCAGCAGTTACGGTCAGGGGTCGACCTACGAGCAGTACTTC	CASSYGQGSTYEQYF	TRBV6-5	NA	TRBJ2-7	NA
TGTGCCAGTAGTATCCAGGGTGGACAAGAGACCCAGTACTTC	CASSIQGGQETQYF	TRBV19	NA	TRBJ2-5	NA
TGCGCCAGCAGCTTAGAAGAATCCTACAATGAGCAGTTCTTC	CASSLEESYNEQFF	TRBV5-1	NA	TRBJ2-1	NA
TGTGCCAGCAGCGTAGACGAAACCCAAGTACCTTTCTTT	CASSVDETQVPFF	TRBV9	few	TRBJ1-1	NA
TGTGCTAGTGGTGTCGGGCTCCGAGACGACAATGAGCAGTTCTTC	CASGVGLRDDNEQFF	TRBV12-5	NA	TRBJ2-1	NA
TGTGCCAGCAGCCGAATGGGGGAGACCCAGTACTTC	CASSRMGETQYF	TRBV7-2	NA	TRBJ2-5	NA
TGTGCCTGGAGTGCTCAGGGAATATATAGCAATCAGCCCCAGCATTTT	CAWSAQGIYSNQPQHF	TRBV30	NA	TRBJ1-5	NA
TGTGCCAGTAGTATTTTACCGGGGGAAATCTCCTACAATGAGCAGTTCTTC	CASSILPGEISYNEQFF	TRBV19	medium-sized	TRBJ2-1	NA
TGCGCCAGCAGCCAAGTATCGGGAGAAGCTTTCTTT	CASSQVSGEAFF	TRBV4-1	few	TRBJ1-1	NA
TGTGCCAGCAGACGAGGATCGGCAGCGTACAATGAGCAGTTCTTC	CASRRGSAAYNEQFF	TRBV2	NA	TRBJ2-1	NA
TGTGCCAGCAGCCCCCCGCGGGGGGCAAACACCGGGGAGCTGTTTTTT	CASSPPRGANTGELFF	TRBV27	NA	TRBJ2-2	TRBD2
TGTGCCAGCAGCGTAGAGACAGGGGTGGTCGTTGAGCAGTTCTTC	CASSVETGVVVEQFF	TRBV9	NA	TRBJ2-1	TRBD1
TGTGCTCCTACAAATGCCGGGACTAGTCGGTCCGGGGAGCTGTTTTTT	CAPTNAGTSRSGELFF	TRBV27	few	TRBJ2-2	TRBD2
TGTGCCACCAGCAGCATCCCCTTCTTAGCGGGAGACACAGATACGCAGTATTTT	CATSSIPFLAGDTDTQYF	TRBV15	NA	TRBJ2-3	TRBD2
TGCGCCAGCCTCGGGACAGCTAATGAAAAACTGTTTTTT	CASLGTANEKLFF	TRBV5-1	NA	TRBJ1-4	TRBD1
TGTGCCAGCAGTTTAGTACCGGGGGGGCAGGAGACCCAGTACTTC	CASSLVPGGQETQYF	TRBV28	NA	TRBJ2-5	TRBD2
TGTGCCAGCAGTGAGGATCAGGGCCCTGGGGCCAACGTCCTGACTTTC	CASSEDQGPGANVLTF	TRBV6-1	NA	TRBJ2-6	NA
TGCGCCAGCAGCCAAGCCTCGGACAGGTTGACAGAGACCCAGTACTTC	CASSQASDRLTETQYF	TRBV4-1	NA	TRBJ2-5	TRBD1
TGTGCCAGCAGTGAAGAAGTGGGGCCTAGGAGCTCCTACGAGCAGTACTTC	CASSEEVGPRSSYEQYF	TRBV6-1	NA	TRBJ2-7	NA
TGTGCCAGCAGATCTAGCGGACTAGCCGGGTACAATGAGCAGTTCTTC	CASRSSGLAGYNEQFF	TRBV7-9	once	TRBJ2-1	TRBD2
TGTGCCAGTACCCTATCGGGCACCGGGGAGCTGTTTTTT	CASTLSGTGELFF	TRBV19	NA	TRBJ2-2	NA
TGTGCCAGCAGCCTCAGGACGGAGGTCGGGGTGGCTCCAGAGACCCAGTACTTC	CASSLRTEVGVAPETQYF	TRBV13	NA	TRBJ2-5	NA
TGCGCCAGCAGCTTGGCCAGTAGGTGGTGGTTCTTC	CASSLASRWWFF	TRBV5-1	NA	TRBJ2-1	NA